This TCR beta chain was documented in a study of identifying expanded T cells in peripheral blood. Generated by immunoSEQ multiplex PCR, the TCRdb table keeps only in-frame clones and is missing some. The sample includes more than 90,000 clones, approximately 88% seen only once; the top ten take about 17%. CDR3 length equals 15 residues. The ends were cut back, 5 bases at V and 5 bases at J, with 19 bases in the middle. Germline values: CDR1 MNHEY, CDR2 SMNVEV (reference sequence). Sequenced: blood. The chain couples TRBV27 to TRBJ2-7; D possibly corresponds to TRBD2 (5 bases). The sequence came from a person aged 18 to 70 in good health. CDR3 residues: CASSPRGIEDHEQYF. The CDR3 DNA follows: TGTGCCAGCAGTCCACGAGGGATTGAGGACCACGAGCAGTACTTC.